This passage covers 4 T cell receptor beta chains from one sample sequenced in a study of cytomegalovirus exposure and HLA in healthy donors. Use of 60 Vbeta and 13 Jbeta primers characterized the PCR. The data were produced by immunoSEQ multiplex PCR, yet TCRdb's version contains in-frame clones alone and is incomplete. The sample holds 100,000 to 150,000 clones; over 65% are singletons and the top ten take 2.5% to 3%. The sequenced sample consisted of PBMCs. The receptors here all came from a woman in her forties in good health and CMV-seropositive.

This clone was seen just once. As DNA, the CDR3 is TGCGCCAGCAGCCGAGAGGTAGCGAATCCAGGAGAGACCCAGTACTTC. Residues: CASSREVANPGETQYF. This chain uses TRBV4-3 with TRBJ2-5; D is perhaps TRBD2 (5 bases). The V gene's germline CDR1 is LGHNA and CDR2 YSLEER. This CDR3 region has 16 residues. Deletions cut 4 bases from V and 4 bases from J, with 19 bases between.

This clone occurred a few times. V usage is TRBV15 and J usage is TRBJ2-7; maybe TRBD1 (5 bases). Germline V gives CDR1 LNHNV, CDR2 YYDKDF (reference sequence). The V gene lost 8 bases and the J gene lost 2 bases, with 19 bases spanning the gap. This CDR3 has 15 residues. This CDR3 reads CATQQSQGITYEQYF. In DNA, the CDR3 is TGTGCCACCCAGCAGAGTCAGGGCATTACCTACGAGCAGTACTTC.

The CDR3 nucleotides read TGTGCCAGCAGTGGGACAGGGGGCAATCAGCCCCAGCATTTT. Protein sequence: CASSGTGGNQPQHF. The chain uses TRBV6-1 and TRBJ1-5; 9 bases agree with TRBD1. Germline values: CDR1 MNHNS, CDR2 SASEGT. J lost 2 bases, V lost 4 bases, and 0 bases had no gene match. The length of the CDR3 is 14 residues.

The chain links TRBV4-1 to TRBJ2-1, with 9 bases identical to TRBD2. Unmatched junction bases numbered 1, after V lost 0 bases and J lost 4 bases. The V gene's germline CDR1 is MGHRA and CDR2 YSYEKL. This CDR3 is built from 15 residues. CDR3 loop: CASSQDSGSYNEQFF. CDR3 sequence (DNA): TGCGCCAGCAGCCAAGATAGCGGGAGTTACAATGAGCAGTTCTTC.